This paragraph reports one T cell receptor beta chain. The data originate from a study of blood T cell repertoires in COVID-19. Across the whole study: Sites across the United States, Italy and Spain contributed samples from acute and convalescent COVID-19.

The V gene end was trimmed by 5 bases and the J gene end by 7 bases; junction bases not matched to a gene: 5. Germline V lookup: CDR1 SEHNR, CDR2 FQNEAQ (reference sequence). This CDR3 is built from 13 residues. TCRdb's copy holds only in-frame clones and misses some; the assay was immunoSEQ multiplex PCR. This sample has more than 150,000 clones, with 65% to 85% found just once. This clonotype was obtained from a man between 60 and 75 years old with active or convalescent COVID-19. The sequenced material came from peripheral blood. V usage is TRBV7-9 and J usage is TRBJ1-5; TRBD1 matches at 7 bases. The CDR3 sequence: CASSPTGTQPQHF. CDR3 sequence (DNA): TGTGCCAGCAGCCCGACAGGGACGCAGCCCCAGCATTTT.